The entry below describes one T cell receptor (beta chain). Its antigen is unidentified. The data originate from a study of vaccination effects on CD4 cells after COVID-19. Study-wide results and limits: After vaccination of healthy people, only 1 of 255 vaccine-induced clones cross-reacted with common cold coronaviruses.

With the ViraFEST assay, the study expanded antigen-specific CD4+ T cells using viral peptide pools, then sequenced them. At the end of over 8 days of culture, CD4+ T cells were isolated. No vaccinee had earlier SARS-CoV-2 infection, and nucleocapsid antibodies were negative. Sequencing used immunoSEQ multiplex PCR; TCRdb keeps in-frame clones, though not all of them. The sample includes about 20,000 clones, around 72% of them seen just once. The V and J ends lost 4 bases and 6 bases respectively, with 19 bases between them. CDR3 length equals 16 residues. Germline-derived CDR1 and CDR2 are LGHNA and YNFKEQ.

The sample here was CD4+ T cells from PBMCs cultured with HCoV-NL63 spike peptides, taken before COVID-19 vaccination. This sequence originates from a human donor who received a COVID-19 vaccine. The chain links TRBV4-2 to TRBJ2-1; D is undetermined. CDR3 residues: CASSPVLLRSSNEQFF. The CDR3 DNA sequence: TGTGCCAGCAGCCCGGTTCTACTTCGTTCAAGCAATGAGCAGTTCTTC.